This T cell receptor (beta chain) derives from a study of blood T cell repertoires in COVID-19. Overall study: From T cells, B-cell-depleted T cells, or PBMCs came the material, which was cDNA or gDNA.

The V gene lost 3 bases and the J gene lost 1 base, with 8 bases spanning the gap. The CDR3 is made up of 14 amino acids. Germline lookup yields CDR1 SGHRS and CDR2 YFSETQ. Clones were sequenced by immunoSEQ multiplex PCR, and TCRdb holds only the in-frame ones, with some missing. The sample yields around 230,000 clones, about 84% seen once. This clonotype was sampled from a woman aged 80 or over with acute or convalescent COVID-19. V is TRBV5-1 and J is TRBJ1-5; D remains unclear. The sample consisted of peripheral blood. CDR3 in amino acids: CASSSDFSNQPQHF. The CDR3 coding sequence is TGCGCCAGCAGCTCAGACTTCAGCAATCAGCCCCAGCATTTT.